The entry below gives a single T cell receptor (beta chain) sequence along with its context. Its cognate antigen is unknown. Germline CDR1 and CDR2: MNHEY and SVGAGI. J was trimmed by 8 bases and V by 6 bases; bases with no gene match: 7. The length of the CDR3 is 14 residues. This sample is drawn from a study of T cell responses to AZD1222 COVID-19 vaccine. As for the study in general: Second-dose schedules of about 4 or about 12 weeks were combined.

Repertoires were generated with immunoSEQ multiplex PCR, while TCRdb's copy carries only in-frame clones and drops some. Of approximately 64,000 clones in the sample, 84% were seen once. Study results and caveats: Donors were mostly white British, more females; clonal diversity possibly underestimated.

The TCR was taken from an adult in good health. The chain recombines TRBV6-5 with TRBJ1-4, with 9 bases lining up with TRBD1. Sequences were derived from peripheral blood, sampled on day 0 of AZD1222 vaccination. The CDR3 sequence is CASSAGTGYEKLFF. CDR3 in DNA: TGTGCCAGCAGCGCCGGGACAGGGTACGAAAAACTGTTTTTT.